Sequencing of this TCR beta chain was carried out in a study of T cells in Graves' hyperthyroidism and ophthalmopathy. RNA transcripts yielded amplified TCR beta CDR3 regions. With the HTBI primer set, the TCR CDR3 went through a first round of RT-PCR. TCRdb reanalysed the multiplex PCR reads using MiXCR and keeps one entry per CDR3 protein. The table records 490,000 or so distinct CDR3 sequences, about 20% of them present only once. Deletions cut 4 bases from V and 0 bases from J, with 9 bases between. CDR1 is MNHNS, CDR2 SASEGT, per germline. This CDR3 has 14 amino acids. Source material: blood. This chain connects TRBV6-1 to TRBJ1-1; D is perhaps TRBD1 (6 bases). The TCR was taken from a woman aged 70-85 years with Graves' ophthalmopathy. The CDR3 DNA reads as TGTGCCAGCAGTGGTGCAGGGGTGAACACTGAAGCTTTCTTT. Amino acids: CASSGAGVNTEAFF.